Detailed here is one T cell receptor (beta chain). The antigen remains undetermined. The CDR3 has 16 amino acids. The study ran its PCR with 60 Vbeta and 13 Jbeta primers. Libraries were prepared by immunoSEQ multiplex PCR; TCRdb keeps only in-frame clonotypes and omits some of them. The table includes 150,000 or so clones, approximately 80% detected once. This entry comes from a study of cytomegalovirus exposure and HLA in healthy donors. General observations from the study: The availability of immune exposure information extended only to CMV serostatus.

This chain connects TRBV21-1 to TRBJ1-2; the listed D gene, TRBD1, was not tested against the DNA. TRBV21-1 is listed as a pseudogene. This sequence originates from a male donor in good health and CMV-seropositive. Sequencing input: PBMCs. CDR3 protein: CASSMGATGNNYGYTF. Here the CDR3 DNA reads TGTGCCAGCAGCATGGGGGCGACAGGGAATAACTATGGCTACACCTTC.